This T cell receptor (beta chain) was recovered during a study of T cell responses to AZD1222 COVID-19 vaccine. Findings and caveats of the study: Spike-specific TCR breadth and depth rose after two AZD1222 doses. Spike-wide coverage was observed for vaccine-associated CD4 TCRs, with dominant responses at 160-218 and 743-854. The donor group comprised mostly white British people and more females; the analysis possibly underestimated clonal diversity.

Remarks on this clone: Its antigen is currently unknown.

The germline CDR1 and CDR2 sequences are SGHTA and FQGNSA. CDR3 size: 13 residues. Unmatched junction bases numbered 3, after V lost 5 bases and J lost 10 bases. Measured with immunoSEQ multiplex PCR; TCRdb has only the in-frame clones, and not every one. The data contain 150,000 to 200,000 clones, 92% of them singletons. The chain is built from TRBV7-2 and TRBJ2-1; 12 bases line up with TRBD2. The sample consisted of peripheral blood, taken 28 days after the second AZD1222 dose. The TCR originated in an adult who received the AZD1222 COVID-19 vaccine. The CDR3 region has the DNA TGTGCCAGCAGCGAGACTAGCGGGAGAGAGCAGTTCTTC. This translates into CASSETSGREQFF.